This T cell receptor (beta chain) was recovered during a study of blood T cell repertoires in COVID-19. The wider study: Sources were T cells, B-cell-depleted T cells, or PBMCs; the material itself was cDNA or gDNA.

Losses at the gene ends were 4 bases for V and 9 bases for J; bases not matched to a gene: 6. Germline loops: CDR1 MNHEY, CDR2 SVGAGI. This CDR3 comprises 14 residues. There are a few counts of this clone. Only in-frame clones appear in the TCRdb table, and some are missing; sequencing was by immunoSEQ multiplex PCR. The table shows 250,000 to 350,000 clones, with roughly 83% occurring only once. The chain uses TRBV6-5 and TRBJ2-1; the match to TRBD1 covers 10 bases. Specimen: peripheral blood. This sequence originates from a human donor with COVID-19, enrolled during active disease. The donor label of this sample is uncertain. This CDR3 reads CASSLTGGTGEQFF. Written as DNA, the CDR3 is TGTGCCAGCAGTTTGACAGGGGGCACAGGTGAGCAGTTCTTC.